The 27 T cell receptor beta chains in this list originate from one sample, sequenced in a study of T cell repertoires in cytomegalovirus infection. From the reads, TCRdb called clonotypes with MiXCR, one entry per CDR3 protein. The sample shows 110,000 to 150,000 distinct CDR3 sequences, 25% to 35% of them seen only once. For these TCRs, the target antigens are not known. The specimen comprised CD8+ T cells from cultured PBMCs, sampled from culture after CMV antigen stimulation. These receptor sequences come from a human donor in good health (CMV status not recorded). Some clones in this sample may be carry-over from other donors' samples.

In this sample, this clonotype turned up many times. V and J are TRBV7-2 and TRBJ2-2; 9 nucleotides align to TRBD1. This CDR3 is built from 16 residues. Germline V gene sequence: CDR1 SGHTA, CDR2 FQGNSA. The trim removed 5 bases at V and 3 bases at J, leaving 7 bases unmatched. The CDR3 DNA reads as TGTGCCAGCAGCGCAGACAGGGGGTTCGACACCGGGGAGCTGTTTTTT. It translates to CASSADRGFDTGELFF.

This clonotype is categorized as medium-sized. The chain recombines TRBV7-2 with TRBJ2-1; TRBD2 is a possible D gene (5 bases). The V end was cut by 3 bases, the J end by 2 bases, with 11 bases between. CDR1 and CDR2 (germline): SGHTA, FQGNSA. The CDR3 covers 15 residues. The CDR3 DNA reads TGTGCCAGCAGCTTGACTACTGGCCCCTACAATGAGCAGTTCTTC. Translation gives CASSLTTGPYNEQFF.

Concerning this clonotype itself: Since the CDR3 does not end with the conserved phenylalanine or tryptophan, this likely comes from a read error. The chain has TRBV27 and TRBJ1-5, with 10 bases lining up with TRBD1. J lost 1 base, V lost 3 bases, and 6 bases had no gene match. This CDR3 has 17 residues. The germline CDR1 and CDR2 sequences are MNHEY and SMNVEV (reference sequence). The CDR3 DNA is TGTGCCAGCAGTTTGACAGGGGGCGACGCGAGCAATCAGCCCCAGCATCTT. Encoded protein: CASSLTGGDASNQPQHL.

This clonotype came up many times. This chain joins TRBV19 and TRBJ2-3; D unresolved. The CDR3 totals 15 residues. V dropped 7 bases and J dropped 0 bases, with 14 bases sitting between them. Germline assignment: CDR1 LNHDA and CDR2 SQIVND (reference sequence). DNA for the CDR3: TGTGCCAGTACTATGTCCAGGCCTAGCACAGATACGCAGTATTTT. Translated: CASTMSRPSTDTQYF. Full variable domain (outside the CDR3, taken from reference TRBV19 and TRBJ2-3): DGGITQSPKYLFRKEGQNVTLSCEQNLNHDAMYWYRQDPGQGLRLIYYSQIVNDFQKGDIAEGYSVSREKKESFPLTVTSAQKNPTAFYLCASTMSRPSTDTQYFGPGTRLTVL.

This chain links TRBV7-2 with TRBJ2-7; D is uncertain. The CDR3 runs 11 residues. From germline, CDR1 is SGHTA and CDR2 FQGNSA. Trimming shortened V by 5 bases and J by 5 bases, and 7 bases separated the two germline ends. In nucleotides, the CDR3 is TGTGCCAGCAGCCTTCTCAACGAGCAGTACTTC. This encodes CASSLLNEQYF.

The CDR3 sequence is CASRRPRESRSNQPQHF. The CDR3 bases are TGTGCCAGCAGACGACCCAGGGAAAGCAGGAGCAATCAGCCCCAGCATTTT. V is TRBV6-8 and J is TRBJ1-5; D is possibly TRBD1 (5 bases). The V end lost 6 bases, the J end lost 1 base, and 19 bases lay between the germline ends. CDR3 length equals 17 residues. The V gene's germline CDR1 is MNHGY and CDR2 SAAAGT.

This rearrangement joins TRBV19 to TRBJ2-3; 9 bases match TRBD2. Germline CDR1 reads LNHDA; CDR2 reads SQIVND (reference sequence). After removal of 2 bases from V and 2 bases from J, the junction contained 14 bases not matched to a gene. The CDR3 spans 19 residues. The CDR3 sequence is CASSISGGGAPAPTDTQYF. The CDR3 DNA reads as TGTGCCAGTAGTATAAGTGGCGGGGGGGCCCCGGCCCCCACAGATACGCAGTATTTT.

This chain's CDR3 is CASGSDRGYTEAFF. As DNA, the CDR3 is TGTGCCAGCGGATCCGACAGGGGGTACACTGAAGCTTTCTTT. The J gene is TRBJ1-1, the V gene TRBV7-9; 9 nucleotides line up with TRBD1. V was pared by 8 bases and J by 3 bases, with 7 bases of the junction left unmatched. The germline gives CDR1 SEHNR, CDR2 FQNEAQ (reference sequence). The CDR3 covers 14 residues.

This clonotype turned up a few times. The V call is TRBV6-1, the J call TRBJ1-4; D not certain. CDR1 and CDR2 from the germline V gene are MNHNS and SASEGT. This CDR3 has 16 amino acids. Trimming stripped 2 bases from V and 0 bases from J, with 10 bases between. The CDR3 sequence: CASSEQSFTTNEKLFF. CDR3 in DNA: TGTGCCAGCAGTGAACAGAGTTTTACAACTAATGAAAAACTGTTTTTT.

This clonotype was counted ten times or more. This sequence joins TRBV7-2 and TRBJ2-7, with 8 bases lining up with TRBD2. The length of the CDR3 is 14 residues. V was pared by 5 bases and J by 2 bases, with 5 bases of the junction left unmatched. Per the germline V gene, CDR1 is SGHTA and CDR2 is FQGNSA. The CDR3 loop is CASSKAGAPYEQYF. The CDR3 DNA reads TGTGCCAGCAGCAAAGCGGGGGCCCCCTACGAGCAGTACTTC.

The V gene is TRBV7-1, the J gene TRBJ2-7, with D possibly being TRBD1 (6 bases). TRBV7-1 is noted as an ORF with a role that remains uncertain. The germline V and J ends were trimmed by 1 base and 6 bases, with 13 bases remaining between them. The CDR3 runs to 14 residues. The CDR3, as DNA: TGTGCCAGCAGCTCAGTCATCAGGGGATCCGAGCAGTACTTC. This translates into CASSSVIRGSEQYF.

This clonotype occurred a few times. This sequence joins TRBV7-9 and TRBJ1-2; D is perhaps TRBD1 (6 bases). The CDR3 has 14 residues. Trimming cost V 8 bases and J 3 bases, with 16 bases left between them. Germline assignment: CDR1 SEHNR and CDR2 FQNEAQ (reference sequence). CDR3 sequence reads: CASYSEGGYYGYTF. CDR3 coding DNA: TGTGCCAGCTACTCCGAGGGGGGGTACTATGGCTACACCTTC.

This clonotype occurred many times. The chain carries TRBV7-2 and TRBJ2-2, with no clear D. CDR3 length: 15 residues. Trimming left V 5 bases short and J 3 bases short, with 13 bases between. The germline V gene encodes CDR1 SGHTA and CDR2 FQGNSA. The CDR3, as DNA: TGTGCCAGCAGCCCCCTAGGTCGAGACACCGGGGAGCTGTTTTTT. Protein: CASSPLGRDTGELFF.

This clonotype has only a few counts. This sequence joins TRBV6-8 and TRBJ1-2; 10 bases align to TRBD1. The CDR3 runs 15 residues. The V and J ends lost 2 bases and 5 bases, in that order; junction bases with no gene match: 5. Germline CDR1 MNHGY, CDR2 SAAAGT. The CDR3 region is CASSYPDRGGYGYTF. In DNA form, the CDR3 reads TGTGCCAGCAGTTACCCGGACAGGGGGGGGTATGGCTACACCTTC.

This clonotype was observed a few times. The CDR3 nucleotides read TGTGCCAGCAGCCTTCGGACAGTTCCCCCCTACGAGCAGTACTTC. It is translated as CASSLRTVPPYEQYF. The gene calls are TRBV14 and TRBJ2-7, with a tentative D call TRBD1 (6 bases). The germline V gene encodes CDR1 SGHDN and CDR2 FVKESK. The CDR3 spans 15 residues. V was cut by 4 bases and J by 2 bases, with 15 bases left in between. The full variable domain, rest sourced from reference TRBV14 and TRBJ2-7, is EAGVTQFPSHSVIEKGQTVTLRCDPISGHDNLYWYRRVMGKEIKFLLHFVKESKQDESGMPNNRFLAERTGGTYSTLKVQPAELEDSGVYFCASSLRTVPPYEQYFGPGTRLTVT.

This clonotype has a handful of counts. This chain uses TRBV7-9 with TRBJ2-7, with 10 positions matching TRBD1. V lost 9 bases, J lost 6 bases, and 5 bases stayed unmatched. The length of the CDR3 is 12 residues. Germline CDR1 SEHNR, CDR2 FQNEAQ (reference sequence). The CDR3 nucleotides read TGTGCCAGTGGGGGGGACAGGGGCGAGCAGTACTTC. Protein product: CASGGDRGEQYF.

V is TRBV7-9 and J is TRBJ2-5, with D possibly being TRBD1 (6 bases). Trimming pared 5 bases from V and 1 base from J, leaving 8 bases between. CDR1 is SEHNR, CDR2 FQNEAQ, per germline (reference sequence). The CDR3 totals 13 residues. CDR3 sequence: CASSRTAQETQYF. DNA of the CDR3: TGTGCCAGCAGCCGGACAGCCCAAGAGACCCAGTACTTC.

This clonotype was seen a handful of times. The chain links TRBV27 to TRBJ2-2; TRBD2 aligns across 10 bases. There are 16 residues in the CDR3. V shed 5 bases and J 5 bases; nucleotides not matched to a gene: 8. Germline V gene data show CDR1 as MNHEY and CDR2 as SMNVEV (reference sequence). CDR3 in DNA: TGTGCCAGCAGTCCTAGGACTAGCGGAGTTACCGGGGAGCTGTTTTTT. Translated, it gives CASSPRTSGVTGELFF.

V usage is TRBV7-2 and J usage is TRBJ1-6; D perhaps matches TRBD1 (6 bases). V lost 5 bases, J lost 7 bases, and 12 bases lay in between. The CDR3 sequence is 14 residues long. The germline gives CDR1 SGHTA, CDR2 FQGNSA. The DNA of the CDR3 is TGTGCCAGCAGCCCCTTTACAGGGAATTCACCCCTCCACTTT. It codes for CASSPFTGNSPLHF. The variable domain in full, completed from reference TRBV7-2 and TRBJ1-6, reads GAGVSQSPSNKVTEKGKDVELRCDPISGHTALYWYRQSLGQGLEFLIYFQGNSAPDKSGLPSDRFSAERTGGSVSTLTIQRTQQEDSAVYLCASSPFTGNSPLHFGNGTRLTVT.

The rearrangement uses TRBV5-1 and TRBJ2-5, with D unclear. Trimming shortened V by 4 bases and J by 5 bases, and 24 bases separated the two germline ends. The CDR3 is 17 residues long. Per the germline V gene, CDR1 is SGHRS and CDR2 is YFSETQ. This CDR3 reads CASSIHAPGPLGETQYF. CDR3 nucleotides: TGCGCCAGCAGCATCCACGCCCCGGGTCCTTTAGGGGAGACCCAGTACTTC.

This clonotype has a handful of counts. V and J are TRBV20-1 and TRBJ1-2; TRBD1 aligns across 7 bases. The ends lost 0 bases at V and 1 base at J; junction bases unmatched: 8. The CDR3 length is 16 residues. Germline CDR1 DFQATT, CDR2 SNEGSKA (reference sequence). This chain's CDR3 is CSARDPGTDFNYGYTF. CDR3 DNA sequence: TGCAGTGCTAGAGATCCCGGGACAGACTTTAACTATGGCTACACCTTC.

The rearrangement links TRBV12-3 or TRBV12-4 to TRBJ2-7, with D unresolved. The CDR3 is 13 residues long. V was clipped by 5 bases and J by 9 bases, with 17 bases between them. Here the CDR3 reads CASSRGPDVGQYF. DNA for the CDR3: TGTGCCAGCAGTCGTGGACCAGACGTCGGGCAGTACTTC.

The rearrangement joins TRBV2 to TRBJ1-6, with 8 bases lining up with TRBD1. CDR3 length equals 14 residues. Germline values: CDR1 SNHLY, CDR2 FYNNEI. The J segment lost 8 bases and the V segment lost 3 bases, leaving 3 bases of the junction unmatched. CDR3 sequence: CASSERQGYSPLHF. In DNA, the CDR3 is TGTGCCAGCAGTGAGAGACAGGGGTATTCACCCCTCCACTTT.

The chain joins TRBV5-6 to TRBJ2-7; 9 bases are a match to TRBD2. The CDR3 runs to 14 residues. Germline V gene data show CDR1 as SGHDT and CDR2 as YYEEEE. J gave up 6 bases and V 5 bases, and 9 bases lay outside the gene matches. The chain's CDR3 is CASSPPGLAFEQYF. DNA for the CDR3: TGTGCCAGCAGTCCACCGGGACTAGCTTTCGAGCAGTACTTC.

This clonotype appeared a few times. This chain uses TRBV11-2 with TRBJ1-1; 9 bases agree with TRBD1. Germline values: CDR1 SGHAT, CDR2 FQNNGV. The CDR3 totals 18 residues. V shed 5 bases and J 0 bases; nucleotides not matched to a gene: 13. The CDR3 protein is CASSPTGGRGLMNTEAFF. In nucleotides, the CDR3 is TGTGCCAGCAGCCCTACAGGGGGCCGGGGACTTATGAACACTGAAGCTTTCTTT. Looking up the rest from reference TRBV11-2 and TRBJ1-1 gives the full variable domain: EAGVAQSPRYKIIEKRQSVAFWCNPISGHATLYWYQQILGQGPKLLIQFQNNGVVDDSQLPKDRFSAERLKGVDSTLKIQPAKLEDSAVYLCASSPTGGRGLMNTEAFFGQGTRLTVV.

This clonotype was observed a handful of times. This chain joins TRBV6-5 and TRBJ2-3, with TRBD1 matching 8 bases. Per the germline V gene, CDR1 is MNHEY and CDR2 is SVGAGI. Trimming took 0 bases from V and 3 from J; bases not matched to a gene: 5. CDR3 length: 16 amino acids. CDR3 nucleotide sequence: TGTGCCAGCAGTTACTCGGATCAGGGGGCGACAGATACGCAGTATTTT. Encoded protein: CASSYSDQGATDTQYF.

This clonotype came up a few times. V is TRBV6-5 and J is TRBJ1-2, with D perhaps TRBD1 (5 bases). V was clipped by 0 bases and J by 7 bases, with 15 bases between them. The germline CDR1 and CDR2 sequences are MNHEY and SVGAGI. CDR3 size: 15 residues. In nucleotides, the CDR3 is TGTGCCAGCAGTTACTCCTGGGGGTATCCGTTTGGCTACACCTTC. Protein product: CASSYSWGYPFGYTF.